The 26 T cell receptor beta chains below were found in one sample sequenced in a study of T-cell memory formation after mild COVID-19. TCRdb called the 5' RACE reads again in MiXCR, with one record for every CDR3 protein. The top ten hold 1.4% of the sample, which has about 49,000 distinct CDR3 sequences, 5.5% to 7.5% seen once. Sample: PBMCs or a T cell subset sorted from them (not recorded which). The receptors here all came from a man in his late teens or twenties who had mild COVID-19 (a few samples of this study predate the infection). Cell type and time point are not known.

The table lists this clonotype with many counts. J is TRBJ2-7 and V is TRBV5-5; TRBD1 matches at 10 bases. The CDR3 covers 16 residues. V dropped 0 bases and J dropped 2; count of bases not matched to a gene: 5. The V gene's germline CDR1 is SGHKS and CDR2 YYEKEE (reference sequence). CDR3 nucleotides: TGTGCCAGCAGCTTGGTCGGGACAGGGGTAACCTACGAGCAGTACTTC. Its translation is CASSLVGTGVTYEQYF.

This chain uses TRBV4-3 with TRBJ2-1; 14 bases map to TRBD2. CDR1 is LGHNA and CDR2 is YSLEER in the germline V gene. The CDR3 spans 16 residues. V lost 5 bases and J lost 2; bases outside the gene matches: 2. CDR3 DNA sequence: TGCGCCAGCAGCTCGACTAGCGGGGGGGCCTACAATGAGCAGTTCTTC. Translation: CASSSTSGGAYNEQFF.

The chain employs TRBV12-3 or TRBV12-4 and TRBJ2-5; the match to TRBD2 covers 8 bases. V shed 6 bases, J shed 5 bases, and the junction held 5 bases outside the gene matches. This CDR3 comprises 13 residues. The CDR3 DNA reads TGTGCCAGCAGCGGGAGGGGTTGGGAGACCCAGTACTTC. Translation: CASSGRGWETQYF.

This clonotype has ten or more counts. The chain combines TRBV4-3 with TRBJ2-5; 7 nucleotides match TRBD2. V dropped 0 bases and J dropped 1; count of bases not matched to a gene: 5. The CDR3 is 16 amino acids. CDR1 is LGHNA and CDR2 is YSLEER in the germline V gene. CDR3 protein: CASSQDKASGQETQYF. The CDR3 DNA sequence: TGCGCCAGCAGCCAAGATAAGGCTAGCGGCCAAGAGACCCAGTACTTC.

In its sample, this clonotype was seen many times. CDR3 bases: TGCGCCAGCAGCCAAGTAAGGACGGGTTATGGCTACACCTTC. Its translation: CASSQVRTGYGYTF. The chain is built from TRBV4-1 and TRBJ1-2, with no clear D. Trimming stripped 1 base from V and 5 bases from J, with 11 bases between. The CDR3 consists of 14 residues. Per the germline V gene, CDR1 is MGHRA and CDR2 is YSYEKL.

At least ten counts were recorded for this clonotype. The chain joins TRBV7-3 to TRBJ2-2; D is tentatively TRBD1 or TRBD2 (5 bases each). CDR1 is SGHTA and CDR2 is FQGTGA in the germline V gene. The CDR3 length is 15 residues. Trimming cost V 5 bases and J 2 bases, with 12 bases left between them. The CDR3 loop is CASSPGTPNTGELFF. CDR3 sequence (DNA): TGTGCCAGCAGCCCCGGGACGCCCAACACCGGGGAGCTGTTTTTT.

This clonotype has only a few counts. The rearrangement joins TRBV5-1 to TRBJ1-1; D perhaps matches TRBD1 (5 bases). V lost 4 bases and J 6 bases, leaving 13 bases between the germline ends. This CDR3 region has 13 residues. Germline loops: CDR1 SGHRS, CDR2 YFSETQ. CDR3 region: CASSDPGFPEAFF. CDR3 sequence (DNA): TGCGCCAGCAGCGACCCAGGGTTCCCTGAAGCTTTCTTT.

Ten or more counts support this clonotype. The V call is TRBV4-1, the J call TRBJ2-7; 10 positions agree with TRBD2. Germline V gene lookup returns CDR1 MGHRA and CDR2 YSYEKL. The V segment lost 0 bases and the J segment 6 bases; nucleotides outside the gene matches: 11. The CDR3 totals 17 residues. This chain's CDR3 is CASSQEGKTSGKTEQYF. CDR3 in DNA: TGCGCCAGCAGCCAAGAAGGGAAAACTAGCGGGAAAACCGAGCAGTACTTC.

This clonotype came up a few times. The rearrangement joins TRBV7-9 to TRBJ2-1; possibly TRBD2 for D (5 bases). The germline CDR1 and CDR2 sequences are SEHNR and FQNEAQ (reference sequence). The CDR3 sequence is 13 residues long. Trimming shortened V by 3 bases and J by 12 bases, and 15 bases separated the two germline ends. In nucleotides, the CDR3 is TGTGCCAGCAGCTTCGTCGCTAGCCGGACGCAGTTCTTC. It specifies CASSFVASRTQFF.

This clonotype has a handful of counts. V gene TRBV12-5 combines with J gene TRBJ2-1, with TRBD1 as a possible D gene (6 bases). Germline loops: CDR1 LGHNT, CDR2 FRNRAP. Deletions cut 6 bases from V and 7 bases from J, with 16 bases between. CDR3 size: 14 residues. The CDR3 region is CASGLGTPLNEQFF. The CDR3 bases are TGTGCTAGTGGCCTCGGGACACCGCTGAATGAGCAGTTCTTC.

This chain connects TRBV11-2 to TRBJ1-3; D gene uncertain. The CDR3 contains 16 residues. Germline CDR1 SGHAT, CDR2 FQNNGV. V gave up 5 bases and J gave up 0 bases, with 14 bases separating them. The CDR3 nucleotides are TGTGCCAGCAGCCGACGGCCCGGGAGCTCTGGAAACACCATATATTTT. Protein product: CASSRRPGSSGNTIYF.

V is TRBV7-9 and J is TRBJ1-5, with TRBD1 identical over 11 bases. The V and J ends lost 5 bases and 7 bases, in that order; junction bases with no gene match: 7. Germline values: CDR1 SEHNR, CDR2 FQNEAQ (reference sequence). CDR3 length: 15 residues. The CDR3 sequence is CASSVGQGAVQPQHF. For the CDR3, the DNA is TGTGCCAGCAGCGTTGGACAGGGGGCGGTGCAGCCCCAGCATTTT.

This clonotype was seen repeatedly, ten times or more. The chain combines TRBV7-2 with TRBJ2-5; D is uncertain. CDR3 length: 13 residues. The V and J ends lost 1 base and 5 bases respectively, with 8 bases between them. The germline CDR1 and CDR2 sequences are SGHTA and FQGNSA. CDR3 loop: CASSLGASETQYF. The CDR3 DNA sequence: TGTGCCAGCAGCTTAGGGGCATCGGAGACCCAGTACTTC. Filled out from reference TRBV7-2 and TRBJ2-5, the complete variable domain reads GAGVSQSPSNKVTEKGKDVELRCDPISGHTALYWYRQSLGQGLEFLIYFQGNSAPDKSGLPSDRFSAERTGGSVSTLTIQRTQQEDSAVYLCASSLGASETQYFGPGTRLLVL.

The chain couples TRBV20-1 to TRBJ1-6; 10 nucleotides match TRBD1. J lost 9 bases, V lost 0 bases, and 8 bases had no gene match. The germline CDR1 and CDR2 sequences are DFQATT and SNEGSKA (reference sequence). CDR3 length: 16 residues. The CDR3 DNA is TGCAGTGCTAGAGATGCCCAGACAGGGGGCGTTTCACCCCTCCACTTT. This encodes CSARDAQTGGVSPLHF.

The genes are TRBV3-1 and TRBJ1-2; D might be TRBD1 (6 bases). The CDR3 spans 14 residues. The V and J ends lost 4 bases and 2 bases respectively, with 11 bases between them. Germline V lookup: CDR1 LGHDT, CDR2 YNNKEL (reference sequence). CDR3 in DNA: TGTGCCAGCAGCCCACTCGGACAGAACTATGGCTACACCTTC. Amino acid sequence: CASSPLGQNYGYTF.

This clonotype was detected only a few times. V usage is TRBV28 and J usage is TRBJ2-3; tentatively, D is TRBD1 (5 bases). Looked up from germline, CDR1 is MDHEN and CDR2 is SYDVKM. V was pared by 2 bases and J by 0 bases, with 18 bases between. The CDR3 runs to 18 residues. The CDR3 region has the DNA TGTGCCAGCAGTTTAATTGGGGCCGGATTGTCTAGCACAGATACGCAGTATTTT. This sequence encodes CASSLIGAGLSSTDTQYF.

This clonotype was seen only a few times. V is TRBV3-1 and J is TRBJ1-1; 9 bases map to TRBD1. The V and J ends lost 8 bases and 0 bases, in that order; junction bases with no gene match: 4. The germline V gene has CDR1 LGHDT and CDR2 YNNKEL (reference sequence). The CDR3 length is 14 residues. The CDR3 nucleotides are TGTGCCAGCGGAGACAGGGGGATGAACACTGAAGCTTTCTTT. Translation: CASGDRGMNTEAFF.

This clonotype occurred a few times. The V and J genes are TRBV20-1 and TRBJ1-6, with D unclear. The V end lost 2 bases, the J end lost 6 bases, and 20 bases lay between the germline ends. Germline values: CDR1 DFQATT, CDR2 SNEGSKA (reference sequence). CDR3 length equals 17 residues. The CDR3 reads CSARPPLGLGSNSPLHF. The CDR3 region has the DNA TGCAGTGCTAGACCGCCGTTGGGCCTCGGGTCTAATTCACCCCTCCACTTT.

This clonotype came up a few times. The chain is built from TRBV20-1 and TRBJ2-1; TRBD1 aligns across 8 bases. The germline gives CDR1 DFQATT, CDR2 SNEGSKA (reference sequence). The V gene end was trimmed by 5 bases and the J gene end by 15 bases; junction bases not matched to a gene: 6. The CDR3 totals 10 residues. CDR3 in DNA: TGCAGTGCTGGCGACAGGGGCCGGTTCTTC. This sequence encodes CSAGDRGRFF.

This clonotype was seen a few times. CDR3 amino acids: CASSLAGTGRSPLHF. As DNA, the CDR3 is TGTGCCAGCAGCTTAGCTGGGACAGGTCGTTCACCCCTCCACTTT. The chain recombines TRBV7-2 with TRBJ1-6; 8 nucleotides line up with TRBD1. Germline loops: CDR1 SGHTA, CDR2 FQGNSA. Trimming cost V 0 bases and J 9 bases; bases outside gene matches: 4. The CDR3 contains 15 residues.

This clonotype was recorded many times. The V gene is TRBV12-3 or TRBV12-4, the J gene TRBJ2-4; TRBD2 agrees at 13 bases. Trimming took 6 bases from V and 7 from J; bases not matched to a gene: 6. The CDR3 spans 15 residues. The CDR3 DNA follows: TGTGCCAGCAGCTCGACTAGCGGGGGGACGAACATTCAGTACTTC. Amino acid sequence: CASSSTSGGTNIQYF.

This clonotype was seen a few times. V usage is TRBV12-3 or TRBV12-4 and J usage is TRBJ2-5; D call uncertain. Trimming shortened V by 0 bases and J by 7 bases, and 18 bases separated the two germline ends. The CDR3 runs to 16 residues. CDR3 DNA: TGTGCCAGCAGTTTAGCGCTAGGCTCCTCCTTGGGGACCCAGTACTTC. Its translation is CASSLALGSSLGTQYF.

This clonotype was recorded many times. The chain employs TRBV6-5 and TRBJ2-3, with D perhaps matching TRBD1 or TRBD2 (5 bases each). V lost 2 bases to trimming and J lost 4 bases, with 13 bases between them. The CDR3 covers 15 residues. CDR1 is MNHEY, CDR2 SVGAGI, per germline. In DNA form, the CDR3 reads TGTGCCAGCAGTTACGGGACGGGAAGGCCAGATACGCAGTATTTT. Amino acids: CASSYGTGRPDTQYF.

To note about this clonotype: Possible read error: a much larger clone is one base away. The chain joins TRBV20-1 to TRBJ2-2; D is unclear. The CDR3 spans 15 residues. Germline V CDR1 and CDR2: DFQATT, SNEGSKA (reference sequence). Trimming pared 1 base from V and 1 base from J, leaving 10 bases between. The chain's CDR3 is CSARVVGKNTGELFF. CDR3 bases: TGCAGTGCTAGAGTGGTAGGGAAGAACACCGGGGAGCTGTTTTTT.

The V call is TRBV10-3, the J call TRBJ1-2; 9 bases line up with TRBD1. The V segment lost 3 bases and the J segment 7 bases; nucleotides outside the gene matches: 18. From germline, CDR1 is ENHRY and CDR2 SYGVKD. The CDR3 loop spans 18 amino acids. Here the CDR3 reads CAISDLGQGVKWGGGYTF. The DNA for the CDR3 is TGTGCCATCAGTGACCTGGGACAGGGAGTGAAGTGGGGCGGTGGCTACACCTTC.

The V and J genes are TRBV7-2 and TRBJ2-3, with 8 bases matching TRBD2. J lost 3 bases, V lost 5 bases, and 7 bases had no gene match. This CDR3 has 15 amino acids. Germline assignment: CDR1 SGHTA and CDR2 FQGNSA. The CDR3 DNA sequence: TGTGCCAGCAGCCCAGTAGGCGGGGGGACAGATACGCAGTATTTT. It specifies CASSPVGGGTDTQYF.